The clone carrying this T cell receptor beta chain has only one observation. The sample originates from a study of T cell changes during pregnancy in multiple sclerosis. The repertoire was sequenced with immunoSEQ multiplex PCR; TCRdb's copy has only in-frame clones and lacks some. The table has under 80,000 clones, over 80% seen once. Germline V gene lookup returns CDR1 SNHLY and CDR2 FYNNEI. CDR3 length: 17 residues. With 3 bases removed from V and 0 bases from J, the gap between germline ends came to 17 bases. This clonotype was sampled from a female donor with multiple sclerosis, enrolled in a pregnancy study. The starting material was peripheral blood, obtained before pregnancy. This chain uses TRBV2 with TRBJ1-2; TRBD1 is a possible D gene (5 bases). CDR3 in amino acids: CASSDVDSDRSNYGYTF. For the CDR3, the DNA is TGTGCCAGCAGTGATGTAGACAGCGATAGATCTAACTATGGCTACACCTTC.